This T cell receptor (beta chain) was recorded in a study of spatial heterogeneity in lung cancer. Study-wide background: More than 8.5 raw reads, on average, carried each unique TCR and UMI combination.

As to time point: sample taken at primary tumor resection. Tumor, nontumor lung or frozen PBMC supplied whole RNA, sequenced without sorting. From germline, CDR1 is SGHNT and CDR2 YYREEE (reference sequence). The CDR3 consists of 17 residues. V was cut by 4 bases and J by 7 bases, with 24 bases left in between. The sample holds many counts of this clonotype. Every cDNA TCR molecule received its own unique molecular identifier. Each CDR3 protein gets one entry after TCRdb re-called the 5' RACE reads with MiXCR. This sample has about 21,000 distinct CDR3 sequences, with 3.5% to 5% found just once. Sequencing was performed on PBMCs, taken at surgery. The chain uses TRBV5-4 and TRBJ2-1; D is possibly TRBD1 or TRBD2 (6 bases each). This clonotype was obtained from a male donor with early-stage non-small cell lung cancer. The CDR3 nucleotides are TGTGCCAGCAGCCCCGGGGGATACAGGGTCAGGTCAAATGAGCAGTTCTTC. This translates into CASSPGGYRVRSNEQFF.